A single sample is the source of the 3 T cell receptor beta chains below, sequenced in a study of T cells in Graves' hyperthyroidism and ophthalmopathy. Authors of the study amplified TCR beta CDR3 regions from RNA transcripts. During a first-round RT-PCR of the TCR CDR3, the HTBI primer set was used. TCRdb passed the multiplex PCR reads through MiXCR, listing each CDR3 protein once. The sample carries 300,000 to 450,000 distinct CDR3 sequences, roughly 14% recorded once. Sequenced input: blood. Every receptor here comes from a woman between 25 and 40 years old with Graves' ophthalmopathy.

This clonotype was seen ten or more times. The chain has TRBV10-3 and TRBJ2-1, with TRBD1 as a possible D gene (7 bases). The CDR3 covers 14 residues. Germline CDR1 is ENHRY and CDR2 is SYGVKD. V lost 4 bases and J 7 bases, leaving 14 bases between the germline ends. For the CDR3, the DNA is TGTGCCATCAGTGGTCAGGGGGGCCCGAATGAGCAGTTCTTC. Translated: CAISGQGGPNEQFF.

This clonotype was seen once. CDR3 region: CAWSGARSNYEQYF. The CDR3 region has the DNA TGTGCCTGGAGTGGTGCGCGGAGTAACTACGAGCAGTACTTC. The chain carries TRBV30 and TRBJ2-7; no firm D call. The CDR3 consists of 14 residues. Germline-derived CDR1 and CDR2 are GTSNPN and SVGIG (reference sequence). Trimming took off 1 base at V and 3 bases at J, with 13 bases between the two ends.

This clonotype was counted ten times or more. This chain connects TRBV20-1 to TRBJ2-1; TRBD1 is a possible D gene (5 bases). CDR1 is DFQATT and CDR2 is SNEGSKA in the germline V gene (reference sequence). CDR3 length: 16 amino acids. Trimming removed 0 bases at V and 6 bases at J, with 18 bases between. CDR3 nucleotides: TGCAGTGCTAGAGATCCGTATGTAGGGGTTGGCAATGAGCAGTTCTTC. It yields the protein CSARDPYVGVGNEQFF.